This paragraph covers one TCR beta chain sequence. Its specificity is not known. The CDR3 does not close with the conserved phenylalanine or tryptophan, likely indicating a read error. The DNA is left out, because the CDR3 cannot be placed on it with certainty; the CDR3 is given as TCRdb lists it. TCRdb reprocessed the PCR reads with MiXCR, giving one entry per CDR3 protein. The data show roughly 630,000 distinct CDR3 sequences, 25% seen once. These data originate in a study of molecular identifiers for immune sequencing clone quantification. The CDR3 region is 14 residues in length, termini included. In germline, CDR1 is SGHVS, CDR2 FNYEAQ. Study observations and caveats: The share of molecules held by clones above 20 RNA copies was over 97% in effector cells and under 1% in naive cells.

Sequenced material: naive CD8+ T cells from blood, with Jurkat cell RNA spiked in. The subset is: FACS-sorted CD8+CD4-CCR7+CD45RA+ naive T cells. This chain uses TRBV7-6 with TRBJ2-3. The TCR sequence derives from a human donor in good health. Some libraries in this study had Jurkat cell RNA spiked in. The CDR3 sequence is CASSVSGGTDTQSV.